One sample yielded the 4 T cell receptor beta chains listed below, sequenced in a study of shared clonotypes between healthy human individuals. TCRdb keeps only in-frame clones here, not all; method: immunoSEQ multiplex PCR. The sample lists some 550,000 clones; less than 98% were seen once. Material for sequencing was naive CD4+ T cells sorted from blood. Subset reported: CD45RA+ positively selected. The receptors here all came from a woman aged 30 to 39 in good health.

The V gene is TRBV6-1, the J gene TRBJ2-7; TRBD1 matches 11 bases. The CDR3 runs to 15 residues. CDR1 and CDR2 from the germline V gene are MNHNS and SASEGT. V shed 3 bases and J 3 bases; nucleotides not matched to a gene: 4. This CDR3 reads CASSEPGTGGYEQYF. The CDR3 region has the DNA TGTGCCAGCAGTGAGCCCGGGACAGGGGGCTACGAGCAGTACTTC.

Of note for this clone: One junction end does not reproduce the germline sequence, and a read error may be involved. This chain joins TRBV25-1 and TRBJ1-3, with unresolved D. The germline V gene encodes CDR1 MGHDK and CDR2 SYGVNS. The CDR3 consists of 13 residues. CDR3 in DNA: TGTGCCAGCAGTAAAGTCTCTGGAAACGCCATATATTTT. It yields the protein CASSKVSGNAIYF.

The chain combines TRBV5-1 with TRBJ2-5, with D perhaps matching TRBD2 (5 bases). Deletions cut 5 bases from V and 5 bases from J, with 13 bases between. From germline, CDR1 is SGHRS and CDR2 YFSETQ. The CDR3 totals 13 residues. CDR3 residues: CASSPTRAETQYF. The CDR3 DNA reads as TGCGCCAGCAGTCCTACTAGGGCGGAGACCCAGTACTTC.

V gene TRBV27 combines with J gene TRBJ1-5; D gene unclear. Germline CDR1 is MNHEY and CDR2 is SMNVEV (reference sequence). Trimming cost V 2 bases and J 2 bases, with 13 bases left between them. The CDR3 runs to 16 residues. In nucleotides, the CDR3 is TGTGCCAGCAGTTTAGTATCTGGTAAGGGCAATCAGCCCCAGCATTTT. It is translated as CASSLVSGKGNQPQHF.